This T cell receptor (beta chain) is drawn from a study of control samples from healthy donors and cancer patients. The ends lost 6 bases at V and 7 bases at J; junction bases unmatched: 8. Germline CDR1 is MDHEN and CDR2 is SYDVKM. The CDR3 has 14 amino acids. The repertoire was sequenced with immunoSEQ multiplex PCR; TCRdb's copy has only in-frame clones and lacks some. The repertoire has some 120,000 clones, 90% of them found once; the top ten carry 2% to 2.5%. The sequence was collected from a man aged 18 to 30 in good health. The specimen was blood. The V call is TRBV28, the J call TRBJ2-4; 8 bases agree with TRBD2. The CDR3 sequence is CASSTGGTLNIQYF. Here the CDR3 DNA reads TGTGCCAGCAGCACGGGGGGGACATTGAACATTCAGTACTTC.